These 13 T cell receptor beta chains share one sample of origin, sequenced in a study of blood T cell repertoires in COVID-19. Measured with immunoSEQ multiplex PCR; TCRdb has only the in-frame clones, and not every one. This table holds approximately 300,000 clones, roughly 90% found once. The sequencing sample was made of peripheral blood. These receptors all come from a woman aged 45-60 years with active or convalescent COVID-19.

The V gene is TRBV2, the J gene TRBJ2-1; a weak D match, TRBD2 (6 bases). Germline V lookup: CDR1 SNHLY, CDR2 FYNNEI. The CDR3 consists of 15 residues. The V gene lost 2 bases and the J gene lost 0 bases, with 8 bases spanning the gap. The CDR3 is CASSERESSYNEQFF. The CDR3 region has the DNA TGTGCCAGCAGTGAACGGGAGAGCTCCTACAATGAGCAGTTCTTC.

This clone was detected once. The rearrangement uses TRBV28 and TRBJ2-5; TRBD2 agrees at 7 bases. Germline CDR1 and CDR2: MDHEN and SYDVKM. This CDR3 has 17 amino acids. Trimming removed 4 bases from V and 2 bases from J; junction bases left unmatched: 13. CDR3: CASSSLVGGSPQETQYF. The CDR3 nucleotides read TGTGCCAGCAGTTCCCTGGTGGGAGGGAGTCCACAAGAGACCCAGTACTTC.

This clone was found once. This chain joins TRBV6-5 and TRBJ2-7; D remains unclear. The V and J ends lost 6 bases and 1 base respectively, with 10 bases between them. Germline assignment: CDR1 MNHEY and CDR2 SVGAGI. The CDR3 loop spans 13 amino acids. CDR3 in amino acids: CASRRSGSYEQYF. The DNA of the CDR3 is TGTGCCAGCAGACGGAGTGGTTCCTACGAGCAGTACTTC.

The genes are TRBV2 and TRBJ2-7, with 12 bases aligning to TRBD2. CDR1 is SNHLY and CDR2 is FYNNEI in the germline V gene. Germline trimming cut 10 bases from V and 4 bases from J; bases unmatched to any gene: 17. The CDR3 runs to 17 residues. This CDR3 reads CAIGMRLAGGPGYEQYF. The CDR3 bases are TGTGCCATTGGTATGAGGCTAGCGGGGGGGCCGGGGTACGAGCAGTACTTC.

The chain links TRBV7-2 to TRBJ1-5; tentative D call: TRBD1 (6 bases). From germline, CDR1 is SGHTA and CDR2 FQGNSA. V shed 2 bases and J shed 3 bases, with 8 bases lying between them. The CDR3 length is 14 residues. CDR3 amino acids: CASSLWDNNQPQHF. The DNA for the CDR3 is TGTGCCAGCAGCTTATGGGACAACAATCAGCCCCAGCATTTT.

The chain employs TRBV19 and TRBJ1-1, with D possibly being TRBD1 (6 bases). V was pared by 4 bases and J by 1 base, with 13 bases between. The CDR3 has 15 residues. Germline V gene lookup returns CDR1 LNHDA and CDR2 SQIVND (reference sequence). CDR3 nucleotide sequence: TGTGCCAGTAGTACCCCAGACAGGCCGAACACTGAAGCTTTCTTT. Translating it yields CASSTPDRPNTEAFF.

The gene calls are TRBV2 and TRBJ1-1; tentatively, D is TRBD1 (5 bases). The CDR3 extends over 13 amino acids. Trimming removed 10 bases from V and 2 bases from J, with 14 bases in between. The germline V gene encodes CDR1 SNHLY and CDR2 FYNNEI. In nucleotides, the CDR3 is TGTGCCACCCTATGGGGCCTCAACACTGAAGCTTTCTTT. Encoded protein: CATLWGLNTEAFF.

The rearrangement joins TRBV15 to TRBJ1-2; 7 bases agree with TRBD1. CDR1 and CDR2 (germline): LNHNV, YYDKDF (reference sequence). The CDR3 is made up of 16 amino acids. V shed 5 bases and J 5 bases; nucleotides not matched to a gene: 14. This chain's CDR3 is CATSARGGGAGYGYTF. Here the CDR3 DNA reads TGTGCCACCAGCGCGAGAGGAGGGGGCGCGGGGTATGGCTACACCTTC.

The V call is TRBV19, the J call TRBJ2-5; 7 bases line up with TRBD1. The CDR3 runs to 14 residues. With 7 bases clipped from V and 4 bases from J, the junction kept 9 bases outside the gene matches. Germline CDR1 reads LNHDA; CDR2 reads SQIVND (reference sequence). DNA of the CDR3: TGTGCCAGTAAGAGAGACAGGGAAGGAGAGACCCAGTACTTC. It is translated as CASKRDREGETQYF.

The chain couples TRBV4-2 to TRBJ2-1; D is ambiguous. Deletions cut 0 bases from V and 0 bases from J, with 9 bases between. There are 16 residues in the CDR3. CDR1 and CDR2 (germline): LGHNA, YNFKEQ. The CDR3: CASSQERMSSYNEQFF. The CDR3, as DNA: TGTGCCAGCAGCCAAGAGCGGATGAGCTCCTACAATGAGCAGTTCTTC.

This chain joins TRBV5-5 and TRBJ2-3, with 7 bases matching TRBD2. V was clipped by 0 bases and J by 2 bases; unmatched bases: 3. The CDR3 is made up of 15 amino acids. Germline V gene sequence: CDR1 SGHKS, CDR2 YYEKEE (reference sequence). CDR3: CASSLGLAITDTQYF. DNA for the CDR3: TGTGCCAGCAGCTTGGGACTAGCTATCACAGATACGCAGTATTTT.

The V and J genes are TRBV28 and TRBJ2-1; no reliable D call. The germline gives CDR1 MDHEN, CDR2 SYDVKM. The CDR3 is 11 amino acids. Trimming removed 6 bases from V and 9 bases from J, with 9 bases in between. In DNA form, the CDR3 reads TGTGCCAGCAGCATCCAGCGTGAGCAGTTCTTC. This codes for CASSIQREQFF.

This rearrangement joins TRBV28 to TRBJ2-5, with 9 positions matching TRBD1. The CDR3 covers 15 residues. Germline V gene data show CDR1 as MDHEN and CDR2 as SYDVKM. Trimming cost V 4 bases and J 1 base; bases outside gene matches: 4. CDR3 nucleotides: TGTGCCAGCAGTTCCCGGACAGGGGCCCAAGAGACCCAGTACTTC. Translating it yields CASSSRTGAQETQYF.